Sequencing of this T cell receptor beta chain was carried out in a study of metastatic and nonmetastatic thyroid tumors. Across the study: From malignant and benign thyroid patients, repertoires in blood and in tumor or nodule tissue were compared. Overall study results and limits: According to reports, the diversity of TCR beta was significantly higher in malignant thyroid tumors than in benign nodules, and this held in both blood and tumor samples.

Before thyroid surgery, none of the patients had received any treatment. In the original analysis: A papillary thyroid cancer distant-metastasis classifier was built from CDR3 differences across clinicopathological groups. TCRdb re-called the PCR reads via MiXCR. The authors' filters were not applied to this entry. The table records about 26,000 clones, about a quarter of them present only once. As regards this clone: Its antigen remains unknown.

V dropped 5 bases and J dropped 2; count of bases not matched to a gene: 6. Germline CDR1 SGHAT, CDR2 FQNNGV. This CDR3 region has 16 residues. The V call is TRBV11-2, the J call TRBJ2-1; 10 nucleotides agree with TRBD2. The TCR originated in a female donor with papillary thyroid cancer or a benign thyroid nodule (not recorded which). Some clones in this sample may be carry-over from other donors' samples. The sequencing input was blood. The CDR3 loop reads CASSPIAGGTYNEQFF. DNA of the CDR3: TGTGCCAGCAGCCCGATAGCGGGAGGTACCTACAATGAGCAGTTCTTC.